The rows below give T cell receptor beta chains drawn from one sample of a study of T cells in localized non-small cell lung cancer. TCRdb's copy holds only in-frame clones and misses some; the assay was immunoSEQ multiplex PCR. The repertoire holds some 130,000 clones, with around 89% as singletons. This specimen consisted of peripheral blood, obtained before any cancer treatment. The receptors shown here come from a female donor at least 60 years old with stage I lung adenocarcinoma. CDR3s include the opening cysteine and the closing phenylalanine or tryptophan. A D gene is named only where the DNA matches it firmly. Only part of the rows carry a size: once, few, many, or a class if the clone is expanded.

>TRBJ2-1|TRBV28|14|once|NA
CASSLPGSLNEQFF
TGTGCCAGCAGTTTACCCGGGAGTCTCAATGAGCAGTTCTTC
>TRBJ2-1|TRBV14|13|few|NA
CASSQDPSAKQFF
TGTGCCAGCAGCCAAGATCCCTCTGCCAAGCAGTTCTTC
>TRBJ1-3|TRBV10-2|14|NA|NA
CASSELPSGNTIYF
TGCGCCAGCAGTGAGCTGCCCTCTGGAAACACCATATATTTT
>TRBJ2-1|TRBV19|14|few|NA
CASSIRGRVNEQFF
TGTGCCAGTAGTATTAGGGGGAGGGTTAATGAGCAGTTCTTC
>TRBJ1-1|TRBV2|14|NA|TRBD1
CATTRTGPETEAFF
TGTGCCACAACCCGGACAGGGCCTGAAACTGAAGCTTTCTTT
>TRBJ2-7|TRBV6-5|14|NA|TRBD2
CASSPVAGAYEQYF
TGTGCCAGCAGTCCAGTAGCGGGAGCCTACGAGCAGTACTTC
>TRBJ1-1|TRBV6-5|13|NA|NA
CASSYRVATEAFF
TGTGCCAGCAGTTACAGGGTCGCCACTGAAGCTTTCTTT
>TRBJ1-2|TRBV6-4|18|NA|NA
CASSDSFNRDGANYGYTF
TGTGCCAGCAGTGACTCGTTTAATCGGGACGGGGCTAACTATGGCTACACCTTC
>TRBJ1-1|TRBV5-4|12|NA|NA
CASSSDRGEAFF
TGTGCCAGCAGCTCGGACCGGGGGGAAGCTTTCTTT
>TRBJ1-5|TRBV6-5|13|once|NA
CASSFGVYQPQHF
TGTGCCAGCAGTTTCGGAGTTTACCAGCCCCAGCATTTT
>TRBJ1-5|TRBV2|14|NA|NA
CASGNSYSNQPQHF
TGTGCCAGCGGGAACAGCTATAGCAATCAGCCCCAGCATTTT
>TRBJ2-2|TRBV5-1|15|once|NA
CASSLAQDNTGELFF
TGCGCCAGCAGCTTGGCCCAGGATAACACCGGGGAGCTGTTTTTT
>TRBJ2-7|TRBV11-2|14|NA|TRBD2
CASSSGTTSYEQYF
TGTGCCAGCAGCTCCGGGACTACCTCCTACGAGCAGTACTTC
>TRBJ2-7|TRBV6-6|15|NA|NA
CASSYNVRGPYEQYF
TGTGCCAGCAGTTATAATGTAAGAGGACCCTACGAGCAGTACTTC
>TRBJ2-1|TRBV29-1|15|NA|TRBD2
CSVAGVGGRDNEQFF
TGCAGCGTTGCGGGTGTCGGCGGGAGGGACAATGAGCAGTTCTTC
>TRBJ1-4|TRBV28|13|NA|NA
CASSSPLGEKLFF
TGTGCCAGCAGTTCCCCGCTGGGTGAAAAACTGTTTTTT
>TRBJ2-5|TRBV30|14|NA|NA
CAWSSRRSGETQYF
TGTGCCTGGAGTTCGCGGCGGTCTGGAGAGACCCAGTACTTC
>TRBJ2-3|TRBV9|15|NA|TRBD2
CASSPGLGAADTQYF
TGTGCCAGCAGCCCGGGACTAGGAGCGGCAGATACGCAGTATTTT
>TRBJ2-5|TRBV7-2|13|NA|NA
CASSRGREETQYF
TGTGCCAGCAGCCGGGGGCGGGAAGAGACCCAGTACTTC
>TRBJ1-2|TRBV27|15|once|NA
CASSSAQRTNYGYTF
TGTGCCAGCAGTTCCGCACAGAGAACTAACTATGGCTACACCTTC
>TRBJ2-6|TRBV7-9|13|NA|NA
CASYRRGANVLTF
TGTGCCAGCTACAGGCGCGGGGCCAACGTCCTGACTTTC
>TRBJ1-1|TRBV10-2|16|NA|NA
CAITGRSGVGGAEAFF
TGCGCCATAACAGGGAGAAGTGGGGTCGGCGGCGCTGAAGCTTTCTTT
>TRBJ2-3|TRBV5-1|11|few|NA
CASSPADTQYF
TGCGCCAGCAGCCCTGCTGATACGCAGTATTTT
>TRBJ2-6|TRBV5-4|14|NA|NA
CASSEEAGANVLTF
TGTGCCAGCAGCGAGGAGGCTGGGGCCAACGTCCTGACTTTC
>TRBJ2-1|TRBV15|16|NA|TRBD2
CATSRESLAEYNEQFF
TGTGCCACCAGCAGAGAATCGCTAGCGGAATACAATGAGCAGTTCTTC
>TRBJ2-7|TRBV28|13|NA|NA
CASSRLGRYEQYF
TGTGCCAGCAGCCGCCTGGGGCGCTACGAGCAGTACTTC